A selection of T cell receptor beta chains follows, all from one sample in a study of T cells after yellow fever vaccination. TCRdb recomputed calls from the 5' RACE reads with MiXCR, one row per CDR3 protein. Found here are approximately 74,000 distinct CDR3 sequences, approximately 7% of them singletons; the top ten hold roughly a third. Sequencing used CD8+ T cells sorted from PBMCs, obtained 4 to 5 days after the first yellow fever vaccination. The receptors here all came from a young man who received the YFV17D yellow fever vaccine. Both conserved end residues are part of each CDR3. D genes are given only for firm matches. Clone size, where shown, is once, few, many, or a class for clones that have expanded.

V	size	D	J	CDR3	DNA
TRBV7-9	many	TRBD2	TRBJ2-1	CASSSGGPYNEQFF	TGTGCCAGCAGCTCGGGGGGGCCCTACAATGAGCAGTTCTTC
TRBV7-9	many	.	TRBJ2-3	CASSWDLSTDTQYF	TGTGCCAGCAGCTGGGACCTAAGCACAGATACGCAGTATTTT
TRBV4-1	.	.	TRBJ1-2	CASSQADYGYTF	TGCGCCAGCAGCCAGGCAGACTATGGCTACACCTTC
TRBV7-3	few	TRBD2	TRBJ2-5	CASSTSGGWRETQYF	TGTGCCAGCAGCACAAGCGGGGGGTGGAGAGAGACCCAGTACTTC
TRBV28	.	.	TRBJ1-1	CASSETLSGNTEAFF	TGTGCCAGCAGTGAGACGTTATCGGGGAACACTGAAGCTTTCTTT
TRBV5-1	few	TRBD2	TRBJ2-1	CASSSLPRGGNNEQFF	TGCGCCAGCAGCTCCCTACCTCGGGGGGGGAACAATGAGCAGTTCTTC
TRBV12-3/TRBV12-4	.	.	TRBJ1-3	CASTPLTGGFLAGDTIYF	TGTGCCAGCACCCCCCTCACTGGGGGGTTCCTTGCTGGAGACACCATATATTTT
TRBV20-1	.	.	TRBJ2-3	CSARVPTGVVDTDTQYF	TGCAGTGCTAGAGTCCCTACCGGAGTGGTAGACACAGATACGCAGTATTTT
TRBV11-3	.	TRBD1	TRBJ2-7	CASSRTGDYEQYF	TGTGCCAGCAGTAGGACAGGGGACTACGAGCAGTACTTC
TRBV2	.	.	TRBJ1-5	CASSGSVGFQPQHF	TGTGCCAGCAGTGGCTCGGTAGGTTTTCAGCCCCAGCATTTT
TRBV7-9	many	.	TRBJ2-3	CASSAPLSDTQYF	TGTGCCAGCAGCGCCCCACTATCAGATACGCAGTATTTT
TRBV19	.	TRBD1	TRBJ1-1	CASTTHPEDRVFGGAFF	TGTGCCAGTACCACCCATCCCGAGGACAGGGTTTTTGGAGGAGCTTTCTTT
TRBV7-9	.	TRBD2	TRBJ2-3	CASSFPPLAEATDTQYF	TGTGCCAGCAGCTTCCCCCCTCTAGCGGAGGCCACAGATACGCAGTATTTT
TRBV9	few	.	TRBJ2-6	CASSVVSWGGTQVDGANVLTF	TGTGCCAGCAGCGTAGTTAGTTGGGGCGGGACACAAGTGGATGGGGCCAACGTCCTGACTTTC
TRBV7-9	few	.	TRBJ2-3	CASSLYVGEGPAEVTDTQYF	TGTGCCAGCAGCTTATATGTGGGGGAAGGGCCAGCCGAGGTCACAGATACGCAGTATTTT
TRBV5-4	many	.	TRBJ1-1	CASSQNSQGRDTEAFF	TGTGCCAGCAGCCAAAACTCACAGGGAAGGGACACTGAAGCTTTCTTT
TRBV27	many	TRBD2	TRBJ2-1	CASSVLAGDGEQFF	TGTGCCAGCAGCGTACTAGCGGGGGATGGGGAGCAGTTCTTC
TRBV7-9	many	.	TRBJ2-3	CASSLVGPKGIDTQYF	TGTGCCAGCAGCTTAGTTGGACCCAAGGGGATCGATACGCAGTATTTT
TRBV5-1	many	TRBD1	TRBJ2-1	CASSFGTGYEQFF	TGCGCCAGCAGCTTCGGGACAGGGTACGAGCAGTTCTTC
TRBV28	many	TRBD1	TRBJ1-2	CASNIQGNYGYTF	TGTGCCAGCAACATACAGGGGAACTATGGCTACACCTTC
TRBV29-1	many	.	TRBJ2-1	CSVEDPNEQFF	TGCAGCGTTGAAGATCCCAATGAGCAGTTCTTC
TRBV4-1	.	TRBD1	TRBJ1-5	CASSDRGNQPQHF	TGCGCCAGCAGCGACAGGGGCAATCAGCCCCAGCATTTT
TRBV6-6	few	.	TRBJ2-1	CASSYQLEDEQFF	TGTGCCAGCAGTTATCAGCTTGAAGATGAGCAGTTCTTC
TRBV7-9	few	.	TRBJ1-1	CASSRRQTGVGEAFF	TGTGCCAGCAGCCGTAGACAGACAGGAGTTGGTGAAGCTTTCTTT